This TCR beta chain came from a study of T cell clonality in common variable immunodeficiency. Whole-study findings and limits: Compared with controls, CVID subjects had fewer shared TCRbeta clones.

Control and CVID samples contributed equal amounts of genomic DNA. Assay used: immunoSEQ multiplex PCR; TCRdb lists only in-frame clones, some missing. This sample comprises roughly 51,000 clones, none seen once only. V dropped 0 bases and J dropped 6; count of bases not matched to a gene: 7. Germline V gene sequence: CDR1 SGHTA, CDR2 FQGTGA. The CDR3 covers 16 residues. Patients and controls were mostly of Caucasian heritage. The sample holds many counts of this clone. Its antigen is currently unknown. The read gets to within 3 residues of the CDR3 end, and the germline J gene fills in the rest. What was sequenced was peripheral blood mononuclear cells. The chain employs TRBV7-3 and TRBJ2-2; TRBD2 matches 7 bases. The receptor was derived from a person aged 18 to 70 in good health. CDR3 sequence: CASSLTGGSLAGELFF. CDR3 DNA, as far as it was read: TGTGCCAGCAGCTTAACCGGCGGGAGTTTAGCCGGGGAG.